These T cell receptor beta chains were read from a single sample in a study of cytomegalovirus exposure and HLA in healthy donors. Sequenced by immunoSEQ multiplex PCR; TCRdb stores in-frame clones only, minus some. The table lists about 140,000 clones, 65% to 90% of them singletons, with roughly 1.2% in the top ten. Sequencing input: PBMCs. All receptors come from a female donor in good health and CMV-seronegative. CDR3s include the opening cysteine and the closing phenylalanine or tryptophan. A D gene is named only where the DNA matches it firmly. A row's size may be missing; if present it is once, few, many or a size class.

d_call clone_size j_call v_call cdr3_nt cdr3_aa
. once TRBJ2-7 TRBV5-6 TGTGCTAGCAGCCACTCCCGGGACATGAGCTCCTACGAGCAGTACTTC CASSHSRDMSSYEQYF
TRBD1 . TRBJ1-4 TRBV6-6 TGTGCCAGCAGAAGGGGGACAGGAGAAAAACTGTTTTTT CASRRGTGEKLFF
TRBD1 . TRBJ2-2 TRBV6-1 TGTGCCAGCACCATAGACAGGGGATGGACCGGGGAGCTGTTTTTT CASTIDRGWTGELFF
. . TRBJ2-2 TRBV5-4 TGTGCCAGCAGTTTGGGGGAGCGCTATTACACCGGGGAGCTGTTTTTT CASSLGERYYTGELFF
. . TRBJ2-4 TRBV18 TGTGCCAGCTCACCACCGGAGGGAAACATTCAGTACTTC CASSPPEGNIQYF
. . TRBJ1-2 TRBV4-2 TGTGCCAGCAGCCAAGACGAGGTCTTTGGCTATGGCTACACCTTC CASSQDEVFGYGYTF
TRBD2 . TRBJ2-7 TRBV9 TGTGCCAGCAGCGTCGGGGATGTGACTAGCGGGAGTGAAGAGCAGTACTTC CASSVGDVTSGSEEQYF
TRBD1 . TRBJ2-1 TRBV30 TGTGCCTGGAGTATGCAGGGGGCGTCGTACAATGAGCAGTTCTTC CAWSMQGASYNEQFF
. . TRBJ2-7 TRBV6-6 TGTGCCAGCTTGGACAGTCTTTCCTACGAGCAGTACTTC CASLDSLSYEQYF
. . TRBJ1-2 TRBV7-9 TGTGCCAGCAGCTTAGACAGCTATGGCTACACCTTC CASSLDSYGYTF
. . TRBJ1-1 TRBV28 TGTGCCAGCAGTCCCGGCGGGGTGTTCACTGAAGCTTTCTTT CASSPGGVFTEAFF
TRBD1 . TRBJ1-5 TRBV15 TGTGCCACCAGCAGTCTCCATACCGGGACAGGGGGCTCCGGGGGCAATCAGCCCCAGCATTTT CATSSLHTGTGGSGGNQPQHF
. . TRBJ1-1 TRBV11-2 TGTGCCAGCAGCTCACCCCCCGTAGGGGGGAACACTGAAGCTTTCTTT CASSSPPVGGNTEAFF
TRBD1 . TRBJ2-7 TRBV4-1 TGCGCCAGCAGCCAGTCTGGGACAGTTATTAAGGGGGAGCAGTACTTC CASSQSGTVIKGEQYF
. once TRBJ1-5 TRBV9 TGTGCCAGCAGCGTAGGGGGAGGGGCCCAGCCCCAGCATTTT CASSVGGGAQPQHF
. . TRBJ1-2 TRBV27 TGTGCCAGCAGCCGTTCCGGGCCTGGAGGTGGCTACACCTTC CASSRSGPGGGYTF
. . TRBJ2-1 TRBV28 TGTGCCAGCAGTCCTAGGGGGAGCTCCTACAATGAGCAGTTCTTC CASSPRGSSYNEQFF
. . TRBJ2-3 TRBV7-8 TGTGCCAGCAGCCCCGGGTCAACAGATACGCAGTATTTT CASSPGSTDTQYF
TRBD1 few TRBJ2-7 TRBV7-9 TGTGCCAGCAGCCCAGGACAGGTTAGCTCCTACGAGCAGTACTTC CASSPGQVSSYEQYF
TRBD1 . TRBJ2-7 TRBV18 TGTGCCAGCTCACGGGACAGGCTGGAGTCCGAGCAGTACTTC CASSRDRLESEQYF
TRBD2 . TRBJ2-1 TRBV6-5 TGTGCCAGCAGTTACTGGCGGGAGAGCCCCAATGAGCAGTTCTTC CASSYWRESPNEQFF
. . TRBJ2-7 TRBV21-1 TGTGCCAGCAGCACTAGCCGCGGCCTTAGCGGGAGGAAAAGCTCCTACGAGCAGTACTTC CASSTSRGLSGRKSSYEQYF
TRBD2 few TRBJ2-1 TRBV2 TGTGCCAGGGGGATCCTAGCGGTTAGCTCCTACAATGAGCAGTTCTTC CARGILAVSSYNEQFF
. . TRBJ1-3 TRBV9 TGTGCCAGCAGCGTAGCTGAGGGAGGAGGAAACACCATATATTTT CASSVAEGGGNTIYF
. . TRBJ1-1 TRBV4-2 TGTGCCAGCAGCCAAGATAGAACAGATTACACTGAAGCTTTCTTT CASSQDRTDYTEAFF
. . TRBJ2-2 TRBV29-1 TGCAGCGTTGACACCGGTTCCGGCACCGGGGAGCTGTTTTTT CSVDTGSGTGELFF
. . TRBJ2-3 TRBV2 TGTGCCAGCAGTGAAGCAAGGGGTTATACGCAGTATTTT CASSEARGYTQYF
TRBD1 . TRBJ2-7 TRBV15 TGTGCCACCAGCAGAGATAGGTCAGGGGGCCACGAGCAGTACTTC CATSRDRSGGHEQYF